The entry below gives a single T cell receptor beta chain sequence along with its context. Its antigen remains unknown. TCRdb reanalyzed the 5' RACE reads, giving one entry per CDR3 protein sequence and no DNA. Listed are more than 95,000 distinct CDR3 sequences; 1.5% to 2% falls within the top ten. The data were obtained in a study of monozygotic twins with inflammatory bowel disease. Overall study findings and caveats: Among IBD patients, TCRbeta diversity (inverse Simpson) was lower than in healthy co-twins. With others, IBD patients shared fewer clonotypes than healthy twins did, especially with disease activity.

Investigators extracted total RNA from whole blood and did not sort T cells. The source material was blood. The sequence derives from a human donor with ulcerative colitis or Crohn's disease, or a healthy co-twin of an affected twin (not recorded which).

The CDR3: CSARDGTGGRDTQYF. This chain joins TRBV20-1 and TRBJ2-3; there is no DNA to check the TCRdb D call of TRBD1. The CDR3 extends over 15 amino acids. Germline V gives CDR1 DFQATT, CDR2 SNEGSKA (reference sequence).